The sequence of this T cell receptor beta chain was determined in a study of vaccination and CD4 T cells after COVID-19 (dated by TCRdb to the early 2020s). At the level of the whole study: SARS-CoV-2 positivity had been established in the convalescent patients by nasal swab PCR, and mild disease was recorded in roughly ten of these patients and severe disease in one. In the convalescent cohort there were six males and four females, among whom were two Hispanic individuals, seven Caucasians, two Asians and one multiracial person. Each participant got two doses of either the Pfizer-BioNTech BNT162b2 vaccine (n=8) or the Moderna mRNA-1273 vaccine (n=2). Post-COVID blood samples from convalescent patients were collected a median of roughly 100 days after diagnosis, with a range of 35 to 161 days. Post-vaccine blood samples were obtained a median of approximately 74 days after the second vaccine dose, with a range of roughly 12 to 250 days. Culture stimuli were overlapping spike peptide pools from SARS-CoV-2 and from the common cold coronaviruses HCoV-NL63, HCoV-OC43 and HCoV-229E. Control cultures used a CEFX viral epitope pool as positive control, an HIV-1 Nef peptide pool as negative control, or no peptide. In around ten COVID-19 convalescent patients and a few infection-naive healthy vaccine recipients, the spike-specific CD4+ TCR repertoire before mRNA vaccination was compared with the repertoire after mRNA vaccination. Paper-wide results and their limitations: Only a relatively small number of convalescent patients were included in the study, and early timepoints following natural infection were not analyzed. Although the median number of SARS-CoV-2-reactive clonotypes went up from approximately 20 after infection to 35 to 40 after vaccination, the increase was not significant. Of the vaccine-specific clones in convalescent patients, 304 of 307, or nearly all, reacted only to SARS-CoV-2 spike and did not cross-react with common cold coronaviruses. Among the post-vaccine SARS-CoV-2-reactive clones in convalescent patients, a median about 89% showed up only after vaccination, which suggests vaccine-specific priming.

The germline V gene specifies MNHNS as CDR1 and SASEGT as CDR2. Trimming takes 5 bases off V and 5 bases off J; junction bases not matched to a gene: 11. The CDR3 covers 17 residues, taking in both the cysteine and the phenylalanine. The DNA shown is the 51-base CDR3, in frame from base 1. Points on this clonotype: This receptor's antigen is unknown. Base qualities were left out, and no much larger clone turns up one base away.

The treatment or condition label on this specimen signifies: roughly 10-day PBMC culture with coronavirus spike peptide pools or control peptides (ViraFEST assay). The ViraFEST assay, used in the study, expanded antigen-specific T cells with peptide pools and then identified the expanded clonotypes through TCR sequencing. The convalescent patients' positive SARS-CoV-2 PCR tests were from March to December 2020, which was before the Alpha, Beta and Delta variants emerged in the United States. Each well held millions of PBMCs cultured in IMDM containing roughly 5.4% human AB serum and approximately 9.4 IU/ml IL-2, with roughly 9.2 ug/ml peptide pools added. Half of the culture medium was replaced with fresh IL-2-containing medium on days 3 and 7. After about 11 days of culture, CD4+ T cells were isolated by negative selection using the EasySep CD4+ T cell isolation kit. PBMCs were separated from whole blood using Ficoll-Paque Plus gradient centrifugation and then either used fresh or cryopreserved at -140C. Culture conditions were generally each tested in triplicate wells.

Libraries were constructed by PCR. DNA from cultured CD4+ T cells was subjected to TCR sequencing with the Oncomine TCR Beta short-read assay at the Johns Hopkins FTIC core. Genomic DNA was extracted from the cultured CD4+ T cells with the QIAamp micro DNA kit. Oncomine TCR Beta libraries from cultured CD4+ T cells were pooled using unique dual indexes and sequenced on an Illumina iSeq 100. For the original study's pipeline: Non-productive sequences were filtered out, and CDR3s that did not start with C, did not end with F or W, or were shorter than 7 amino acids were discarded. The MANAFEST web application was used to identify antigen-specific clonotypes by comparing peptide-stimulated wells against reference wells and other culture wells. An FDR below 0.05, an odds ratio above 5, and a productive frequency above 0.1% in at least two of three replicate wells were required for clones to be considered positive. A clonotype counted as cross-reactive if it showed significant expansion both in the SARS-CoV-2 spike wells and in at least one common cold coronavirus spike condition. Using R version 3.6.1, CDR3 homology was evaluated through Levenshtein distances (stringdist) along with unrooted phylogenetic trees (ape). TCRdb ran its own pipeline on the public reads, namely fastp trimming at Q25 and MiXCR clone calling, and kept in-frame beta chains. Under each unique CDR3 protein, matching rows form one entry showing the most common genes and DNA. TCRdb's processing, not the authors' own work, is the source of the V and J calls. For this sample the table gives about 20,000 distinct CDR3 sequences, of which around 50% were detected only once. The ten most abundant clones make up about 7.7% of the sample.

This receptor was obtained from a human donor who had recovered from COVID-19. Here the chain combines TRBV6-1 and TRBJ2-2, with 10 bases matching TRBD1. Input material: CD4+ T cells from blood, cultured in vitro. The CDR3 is CASSRRRTGGETGELFF. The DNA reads TGTGCCAGCAGTCGACGGCGGACAGGGGGTGAGACCGGGGAGCTGTTTTTT.